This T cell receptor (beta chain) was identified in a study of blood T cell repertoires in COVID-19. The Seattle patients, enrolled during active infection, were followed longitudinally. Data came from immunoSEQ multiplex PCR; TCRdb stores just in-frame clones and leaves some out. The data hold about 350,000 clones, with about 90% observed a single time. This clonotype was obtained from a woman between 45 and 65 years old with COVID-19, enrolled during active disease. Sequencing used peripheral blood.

In DNA form, the CDR3 reads TGTGCCAGCAGCTTAAATAGGTGGGGCGGGAGATACACTGAAGCTTTCTTT. It translates to CASSLNRWGGRYTEAFF. V gene TRBV11-3 combines with J gene TRBJ1-1; TRBD1 is a possible D gene (5 bases). Germline V gives CDR1 SGHNT, CDR2 YENEEA. CDR3 length: 17 amino acids. With 2 bases removed from V and 3 bases from J, the gap between germline ends came to 19 bases.